This T cell receptor beta chain stems from a study of shared clonotypes between healthy human individuals. Study as a whole: Used for every donor were three CD4 naive, three CD4 memory, two CD8 naive and one CD8 memory plate.

Healthy HIV-negative adults without recent acute infections or vaccinations served as donors. Study results and limitations: Estimated richness values were generally larger in naive subsets than in memory subsets. For naive CD4 cells, roughly 5% of clonotypes were shared across a few donors.

TCRdb's table, derived via immunoSEQ multiplex PCR, lists solely in-frame clones and lacks some. Of about 660,000 clones in the sample, less than 85% were seen once. Of note for this clone: Its antigen is unknown.

The CDR3 is 15 residues long. V was shortened by 1 base and J by 2 bases, with 12 bases between the two germline ends. Germline CDR1 reads SGHTA; CDR2 reads FQGNSA. The sequence was collected from a woman under 40 in good health. The chain is built from TRBV7-2 and TRBJ2-7, with D perhaps matching TRBD2 (6 bases). The sequencing input was memory CD4+ T cells sorted from blood. Indicated subset: CD45RA-negative fraction. The CDR3 bases are TGTGCCAGCAGCTTAGTAGCGGAGCGAGCCTACGAGCAGTACTTC. Amino acid sequence: CASSLVAERAYEQYF.